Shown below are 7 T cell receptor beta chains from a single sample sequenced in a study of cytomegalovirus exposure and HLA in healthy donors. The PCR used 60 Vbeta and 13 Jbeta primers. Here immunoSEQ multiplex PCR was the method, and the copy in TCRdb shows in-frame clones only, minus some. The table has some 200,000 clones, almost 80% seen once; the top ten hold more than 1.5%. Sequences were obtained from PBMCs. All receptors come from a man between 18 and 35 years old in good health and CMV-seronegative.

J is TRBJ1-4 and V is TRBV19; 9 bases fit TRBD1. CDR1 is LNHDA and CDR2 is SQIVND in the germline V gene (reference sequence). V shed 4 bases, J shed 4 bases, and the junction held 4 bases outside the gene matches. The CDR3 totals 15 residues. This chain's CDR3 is CASSRQTGGNEKLFF. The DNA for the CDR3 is TGTGCCAGTAGTAGACAGACAGGGGGTAATGAAAAACTGTTTTTT.

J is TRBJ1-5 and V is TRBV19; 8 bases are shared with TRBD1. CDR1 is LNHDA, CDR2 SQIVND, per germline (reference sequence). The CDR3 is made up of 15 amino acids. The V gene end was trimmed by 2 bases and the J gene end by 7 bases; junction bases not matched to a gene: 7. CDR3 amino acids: CASSIRQGKGQPQHF. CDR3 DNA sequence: TGTGCCAGTAGTATACGACAGGGGAAGGGCCAGCCCCAGCATTTT.

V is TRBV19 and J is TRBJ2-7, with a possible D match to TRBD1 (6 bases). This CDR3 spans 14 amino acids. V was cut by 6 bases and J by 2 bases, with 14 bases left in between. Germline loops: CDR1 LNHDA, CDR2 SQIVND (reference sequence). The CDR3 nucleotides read TGTGCCAGTAGCTGGGGGCGGATGACCTACGAGCAGTACTTC. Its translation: CASSWGRMTYEQYF.

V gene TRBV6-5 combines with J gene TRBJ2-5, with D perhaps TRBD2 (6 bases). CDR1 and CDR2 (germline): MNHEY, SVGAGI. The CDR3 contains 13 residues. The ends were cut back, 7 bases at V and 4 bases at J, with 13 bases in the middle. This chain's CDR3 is CASTGGVRETQYF. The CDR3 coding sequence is TGTGCCAGCACCGGGGGTGTGAGAGAGACCCAGTACTTC.

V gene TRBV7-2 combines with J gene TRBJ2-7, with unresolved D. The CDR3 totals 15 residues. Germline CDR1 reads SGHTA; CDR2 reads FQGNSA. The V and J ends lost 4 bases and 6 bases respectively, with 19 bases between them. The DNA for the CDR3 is TGTGCCAGCAGCTCCACGCCCTCCGGTGGTGGCGAGCAGTACTTC. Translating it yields CASSSTPSGGGEQYF.

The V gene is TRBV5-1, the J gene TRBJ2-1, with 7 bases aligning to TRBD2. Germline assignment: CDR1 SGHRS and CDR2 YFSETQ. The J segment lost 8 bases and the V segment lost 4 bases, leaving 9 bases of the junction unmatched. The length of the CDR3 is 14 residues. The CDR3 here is CASSREEGVDEQFF. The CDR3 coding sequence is TGCGCCAGCAGCCGGGAGGAAGGTGTTGATGAGCAGTTCTTC.

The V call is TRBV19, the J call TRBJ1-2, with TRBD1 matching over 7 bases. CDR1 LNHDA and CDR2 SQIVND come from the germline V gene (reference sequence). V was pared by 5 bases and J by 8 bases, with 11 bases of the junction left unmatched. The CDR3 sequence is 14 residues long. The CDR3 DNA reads TGTGCCAGTAGTGTCGGACAGGCCAGTGGAGGCTACACCTTC. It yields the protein CASSVGQASGGYTF.